The T cell receptor beta chain under discussion was sequenced for a study of brain T cells in children with intractable seizures. Points from the study as a whole: Pre- and post-surgery blood differed in depth, so pre-surgery absences may be undersampling.

Pre-surgery treatment included at least one anti-epileptic drug. Of note for this clone: Its target is unknown.

The table came from immunoSEQ multiplex PCR; TCRdb's copy has only in-frame clones and leaves some out. This repertoire shows around 80,000 clones, under 95% found once; its top ten account for around 25%. The clonotype originates from a girl aged 2 to 10 with Rasmussen encephalitis and intractable seizures. The sample consisted of peripheral blood, taken at surgery.

The CDR3 DNA sequence: TGTGCCAGCCGCCCCCCAGGGGGAGGCGAGCAGTACTTC. It translates to CASRPPGGGEQYF. The chain carries TRBV5-4 and TRBJ2-7; tentatively, D is TRBD1 (7 bases). V gave up 7 bases and J gave up 6 bases, with 17 bases separating them. The CDR3 is 13 amino acids. Germline V lookup: CDR1 SGHNT, CDR2 YYREEE (reference sequence). Combining the CDR3 with reference TRBV5-4 and TRBJ2-7 gives the whole variable domain ETGVTQSPTHLIKTRGQQVTLRCSSQSGHNTVSWYQQALGQGPQFIFQYYREEENGRGNFPPRFSGLQFPNYSSELNVNALELDDSALYLCASRPPGGGEQYFGPGTRLTVT.